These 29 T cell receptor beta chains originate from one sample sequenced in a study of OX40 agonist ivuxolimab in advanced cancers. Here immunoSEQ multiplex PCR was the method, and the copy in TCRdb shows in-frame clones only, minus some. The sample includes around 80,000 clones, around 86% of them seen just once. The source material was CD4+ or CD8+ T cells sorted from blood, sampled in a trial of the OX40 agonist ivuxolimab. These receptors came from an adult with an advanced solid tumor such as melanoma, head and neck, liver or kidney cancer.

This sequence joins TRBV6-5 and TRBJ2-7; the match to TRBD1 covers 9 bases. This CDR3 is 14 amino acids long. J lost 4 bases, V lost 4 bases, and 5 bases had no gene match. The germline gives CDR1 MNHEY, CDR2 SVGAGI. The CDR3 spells CASSLQGARYEQYF. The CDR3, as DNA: TGTGCCAGCAGTTTACAGGGGGCGAGGTACGAGCAGTACTTC.

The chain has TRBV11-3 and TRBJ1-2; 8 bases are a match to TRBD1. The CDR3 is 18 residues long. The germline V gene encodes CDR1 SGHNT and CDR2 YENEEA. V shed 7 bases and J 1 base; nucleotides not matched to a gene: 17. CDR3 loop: CASTRRRDRSPINYGYTF. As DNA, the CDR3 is TGTGCCAGCACCCGACGAAGGGACAGGAGCCCTATTAACTATGGCTACACCTTC.

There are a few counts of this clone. The CDR3 sequence: CASKAGSTNEKLFF. CDR3 sequence (DNA): TGTGCCAGCAAGGCGGGTTCAACTAATGAAAAACTGTTTTTT. The J gene is TRBJ1-4, the V gene TRBV2, with D unresolved. This CDR3 spans 14 amino acids. The V and J ends lost 7 bases and 0 bases respectively, with 9 bases between them. Germline V gene data show CDR1 as SNHLY and CDR2 as FYNNEI.

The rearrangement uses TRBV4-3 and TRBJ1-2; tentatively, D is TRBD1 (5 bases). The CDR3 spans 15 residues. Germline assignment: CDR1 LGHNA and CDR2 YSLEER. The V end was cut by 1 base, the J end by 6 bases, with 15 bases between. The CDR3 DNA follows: TGCGCCAGCAGCCAAGGGAGGGGAGCTATCGATGGCTACACCTTC. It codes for CASSQGRGAIDGYTF.

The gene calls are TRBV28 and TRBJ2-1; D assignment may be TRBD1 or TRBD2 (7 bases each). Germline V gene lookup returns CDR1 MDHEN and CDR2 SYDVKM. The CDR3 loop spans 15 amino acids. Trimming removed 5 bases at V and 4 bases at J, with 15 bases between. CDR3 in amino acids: CASSRQGGPYNEQFF. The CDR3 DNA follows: TGTGCCAGCAGTCGACAGGGAGGGCCATACAATGAGCAGTTCTTC. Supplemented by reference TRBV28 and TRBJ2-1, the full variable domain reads DVKVTQSSRYLVKRTGEKVFLECVQDMDHENMFWYRQDPGLGLRLIYFSYDVKMKEKGDIPEGYSVSREKKERFSLILESASTNQTSMYLCASSRQGGPYNEQFFGPGTRLTVL.

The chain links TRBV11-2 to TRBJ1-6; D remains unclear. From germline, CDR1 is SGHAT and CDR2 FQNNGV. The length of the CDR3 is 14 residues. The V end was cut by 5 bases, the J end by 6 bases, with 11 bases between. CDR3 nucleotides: TGTGCCAGCAGCCTTTCCGAGGCTAATTCACCCCTCCACTTT. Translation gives CASSLSEANSPLHF.

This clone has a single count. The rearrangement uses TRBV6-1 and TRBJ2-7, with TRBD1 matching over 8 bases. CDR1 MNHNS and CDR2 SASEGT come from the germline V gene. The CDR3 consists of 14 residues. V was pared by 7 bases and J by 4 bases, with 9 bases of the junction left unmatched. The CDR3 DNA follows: TGTGCCAGCATATCGGGCAGGGGGCGGTACGAGCAGTACTTC. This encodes CASISGRGRYEQYF.

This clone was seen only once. The CDR3 region has the DNA TGTGCCAGCAGCTTAGGTGGGGTCTCGGGCTACACCTTC. Translated, it gives CASSLGGVSGYTF. The rearrangement uses TRBV11-2 and TRBJ1-2; D gene uncertain. V gave up 1 base and J gave up 8 bases, with 11 bases separating them. CDR3 size: 13 residues. CDR1 and CDR2 (germline): SGHAT, FQNNGV.

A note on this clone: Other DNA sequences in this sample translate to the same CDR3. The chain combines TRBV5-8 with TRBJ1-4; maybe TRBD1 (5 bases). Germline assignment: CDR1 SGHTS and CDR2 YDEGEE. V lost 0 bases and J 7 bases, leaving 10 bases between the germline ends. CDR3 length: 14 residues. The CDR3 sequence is CASSLGQGGEKLFF. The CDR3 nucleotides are TGTGCCAGCAGCTTGGGGCAGGGAGGTGAAAAACTGTTTTTT.

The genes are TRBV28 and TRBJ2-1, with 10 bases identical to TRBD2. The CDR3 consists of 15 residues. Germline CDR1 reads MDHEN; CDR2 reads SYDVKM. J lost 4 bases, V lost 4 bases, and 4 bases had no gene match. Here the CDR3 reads CASSSSGSSYNEQFF. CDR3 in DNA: TGTGCCAGCAGTTCTAGCGGGAGTTCTTACAATGAGCAGTTCTTC.

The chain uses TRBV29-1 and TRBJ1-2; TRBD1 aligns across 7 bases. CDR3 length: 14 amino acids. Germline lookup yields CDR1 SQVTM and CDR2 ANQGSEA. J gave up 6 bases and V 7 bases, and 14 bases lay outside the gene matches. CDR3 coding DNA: TGCAGCGGCTGGACAGGAAATCAGTTCCATGGCTACACCTTC. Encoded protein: CSGWTGNQFHGYTF.

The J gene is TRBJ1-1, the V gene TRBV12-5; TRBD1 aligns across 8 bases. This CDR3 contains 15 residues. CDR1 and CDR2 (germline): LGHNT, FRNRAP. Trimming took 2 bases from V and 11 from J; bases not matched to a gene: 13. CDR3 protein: CASGLRTDRGGVAFF. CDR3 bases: TGTGCTAGTGGTTTGAGAACCGACAGGGGTGGTGTGGCTTTCTTT. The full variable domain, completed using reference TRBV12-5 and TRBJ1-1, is DARVTQTPRHKVTEMGQEVTMRCQPILGHNTVFWYRQTMMQGLELLAYFRNRAPLDDSGMPKDRFSAEMPDATLATLKIQPSEPRDSAVYFCASGLRTDRGGVAFFGQGTRLTVV.

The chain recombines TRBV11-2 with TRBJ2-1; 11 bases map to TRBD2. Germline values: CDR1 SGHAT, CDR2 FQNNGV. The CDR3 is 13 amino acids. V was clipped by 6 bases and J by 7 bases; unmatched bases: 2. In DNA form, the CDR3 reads TGTGCCAGCAGACTAGCGGGGGTTAATGAGCAGTTCTTC. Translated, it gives CASRLAGVNEQFF.

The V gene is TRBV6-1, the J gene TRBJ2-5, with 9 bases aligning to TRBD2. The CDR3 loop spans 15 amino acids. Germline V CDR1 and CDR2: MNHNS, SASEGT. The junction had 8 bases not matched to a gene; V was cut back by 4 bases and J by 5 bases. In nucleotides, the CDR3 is TGTGCCAGCAGTGGCGGGGGGGCCGGGGAGGAGACCCAGTACTTC. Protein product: CASSGGGAGEETQYF.

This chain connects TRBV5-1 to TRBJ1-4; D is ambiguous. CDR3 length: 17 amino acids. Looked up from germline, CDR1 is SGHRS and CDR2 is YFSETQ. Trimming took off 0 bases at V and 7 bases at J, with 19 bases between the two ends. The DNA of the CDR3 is TGCGCCAGCAGCTTGGGCGGAGTCAGGCTTGTTAGTGAAAAACTGTTTTTT. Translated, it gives CASSLGGVRLVSEKLFF.

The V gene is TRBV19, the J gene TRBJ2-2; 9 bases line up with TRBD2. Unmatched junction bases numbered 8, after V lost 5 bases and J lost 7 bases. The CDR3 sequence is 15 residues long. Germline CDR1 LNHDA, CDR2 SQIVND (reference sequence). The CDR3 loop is CASSDLAGMGGELFF. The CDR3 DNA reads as TGTGCCAGTAGTGACCTAGCGGGAATGGGCGGGGAGCTGTTTTTT.

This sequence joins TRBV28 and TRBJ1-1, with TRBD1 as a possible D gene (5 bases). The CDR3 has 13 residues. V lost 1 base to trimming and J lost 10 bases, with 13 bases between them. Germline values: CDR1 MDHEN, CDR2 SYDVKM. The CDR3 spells CASSLSGNGAAFF. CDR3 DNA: TGTGCCAGCAGTTTATCAGGGAATGGAGCAGCTTTCTTT.

CDR3 DNA sequence: TGTGCCAGCAGCCTGGACAGGGGCCTCGAGCAGTACTTC. Encoded protein: CASSLDRGLEQYF. V usage is TRBV5-6 and J usage is TRBJ2-7; 9 bases line up with TRBD1. Germline V CDR1 and CDR2: SGHDT, YYEEEE. Trimming took 4 bases from V and 6 from J; bases not matched to a gene: 5. The CDR3 loop spans 13 amino acids.

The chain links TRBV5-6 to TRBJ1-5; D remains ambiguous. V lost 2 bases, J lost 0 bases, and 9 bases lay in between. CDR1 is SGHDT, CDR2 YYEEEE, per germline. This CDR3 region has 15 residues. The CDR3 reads CASSFGRTSNQPQHF. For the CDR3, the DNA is TGTGCCAGCAGCTTTGGTCGGACTAGCAATCAGCCCCAGCATTTT.

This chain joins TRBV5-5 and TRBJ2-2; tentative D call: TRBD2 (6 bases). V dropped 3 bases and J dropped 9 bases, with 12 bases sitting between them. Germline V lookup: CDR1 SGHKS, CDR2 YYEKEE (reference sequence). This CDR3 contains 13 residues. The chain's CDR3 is CASSSGLWRELFF. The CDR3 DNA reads TGTGCCAGCAGCTCGGGACTGTGGAGGGAGCTGTTTTTT. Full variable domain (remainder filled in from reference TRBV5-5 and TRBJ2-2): DAGVTQSPTHLIKTRGQQVTLRCSPISGHKSVSWYQQVLGQGPQFIFQYYEKEERGRGNFPDRFSARQFPNYSSELNVNALLLGDSALYLCASSSGLWRELFFGEGSRLTVL.

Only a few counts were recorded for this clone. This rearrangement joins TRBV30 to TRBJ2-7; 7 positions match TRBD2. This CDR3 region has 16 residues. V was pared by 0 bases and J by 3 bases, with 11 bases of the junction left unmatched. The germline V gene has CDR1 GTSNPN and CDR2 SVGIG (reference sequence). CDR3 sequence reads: CAWSVKGSSGRYEQYF. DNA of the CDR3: TGTGCCTGGAGTGTAAAGGGGTCTAGCGGACGCTACGAGCAGTACTTC.

As DNA, the CDR3 is TGTGCCAGCAGCACCAAATCGGGGGCTTCTATTGATGGCTACACCTTC. The encoded protein is CASSTKSGASIDGYTF. J is TRBJ1-2 and V is TRBV9, with TRBD1 as a possible D gene (6 bases). This CDR3 is 16 amino acids long. V was shortened by 4 bases and J by 6 bases, with 22 bases between the two germline ends. Germline V gene sequence: CDR1 SGDLS, CDR2 YYNGEE.

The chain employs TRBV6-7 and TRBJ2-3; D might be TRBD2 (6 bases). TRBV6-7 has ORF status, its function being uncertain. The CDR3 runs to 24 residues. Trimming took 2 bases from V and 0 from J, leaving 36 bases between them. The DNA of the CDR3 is TGTGCCAGCAGTTACCGGGAGCGCGAAGGGGTTCCCAATACAGATGGGATTAGCACAGATACGCAGTATTTT. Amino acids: CASSYREREGVPNTDGISTDTQYF.

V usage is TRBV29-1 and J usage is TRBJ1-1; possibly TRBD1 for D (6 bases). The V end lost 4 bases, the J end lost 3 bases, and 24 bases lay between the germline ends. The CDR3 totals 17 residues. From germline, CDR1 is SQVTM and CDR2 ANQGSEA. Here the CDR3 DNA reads TGCAGCGTTGGCATCCGACAGGAACCATTGAAGCACACTGAAGCTTTCTTT. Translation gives CSVGIRQEPLKHTEAFF.

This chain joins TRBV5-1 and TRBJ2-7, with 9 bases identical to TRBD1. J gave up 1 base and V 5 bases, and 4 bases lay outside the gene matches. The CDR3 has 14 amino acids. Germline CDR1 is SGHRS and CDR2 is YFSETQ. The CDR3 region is CASRRDRASYEQYF. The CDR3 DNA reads TGCGCCAGCAGGCGGGACAGGGCGTCCTACGAGCAGTACTTC.

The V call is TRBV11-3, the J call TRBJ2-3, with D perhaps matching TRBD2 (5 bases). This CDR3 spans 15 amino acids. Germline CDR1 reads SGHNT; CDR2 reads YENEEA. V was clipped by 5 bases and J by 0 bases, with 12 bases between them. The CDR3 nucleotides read TGTGCCAGCAGCCCTGATGGGAGCAGCACAGATACGCAGTATTTT. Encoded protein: CASSPDGSSTDTQYF. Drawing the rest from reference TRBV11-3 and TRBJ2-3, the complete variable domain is EAGVVQSPRYKIIEKKQPVAFWCNPISGHNTLYWYLQNLGQGPELLIRYENEEAVDDSQLPKDRFSAERLKGVDSTLKIQPAELGDSAVYLCASSPDGSSTDTQYFGPGTRLTVL.

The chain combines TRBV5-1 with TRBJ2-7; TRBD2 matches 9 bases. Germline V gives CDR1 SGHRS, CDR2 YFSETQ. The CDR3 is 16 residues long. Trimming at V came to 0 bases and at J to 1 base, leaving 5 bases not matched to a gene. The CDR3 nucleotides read TGCGCCAGCAGCTTGGGGGGGACTAGCCTGTCCTACGAGCAGTACTTC. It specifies CASSLGGTSLSYEQYF.

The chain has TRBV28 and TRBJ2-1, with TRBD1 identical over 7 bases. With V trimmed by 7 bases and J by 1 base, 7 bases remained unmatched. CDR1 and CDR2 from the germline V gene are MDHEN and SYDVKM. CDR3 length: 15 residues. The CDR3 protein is CASTQGGDSYNEQFF. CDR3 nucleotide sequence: TGTGCCAGCACCCAAGGGGGCGATTCCTACAATGAGCAGTTCTTC.

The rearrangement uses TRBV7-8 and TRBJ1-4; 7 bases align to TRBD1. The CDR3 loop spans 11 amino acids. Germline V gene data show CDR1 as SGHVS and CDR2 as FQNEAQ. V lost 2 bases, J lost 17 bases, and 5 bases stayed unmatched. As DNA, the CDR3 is TGTGCCAGCAGCTTAACCGGACAGGTTTTTTTT. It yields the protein CASSLTGQVFF.